These T cell receptor beta chains were read from a single sample in a study of immune evolution from preneoplasia to lung adenocarcinoma. The method was immunoSEQ multiplex PCR; TCRdb's version includes in-frame clones alone and lacks a portion of them. The sample consists of some 9,000 clones, 80% to 90% of them appearing once. The specimen sequenced was FFPE lung adenocarcinoma in situ tissue. The receptors were sampled from a person aged 70 to 85 with lung adenocarcinoma. The CDR3 runs from the conserved cysteine through the conserved F or W. The order of the fields is J gene, V gene, D gene, clone size, CDR3 DNA, CDR3 protein. A D gene is named only where the DNA matches it firmly. A clone size is listed for some rows: how often the clone was seen (once, few, many), or a class if it is expanded.

>TRBJ2-2|TRBV7-9|TRBD2|NA
TGTGCCAGCAGCTTACGTAGGGGAGGGGTAGACACCGGGGAGCTGTTTTTT
CASSLRRGGVDTGELFF
>TRBJ1-2|TRBV6-1|NA|NA
TGTGCCAGCAGTGAGATTGCCGGGACGCCGATCTATGGCTACACCTTC
CASSEIAGTPIYGYTF
>TRBJ2-7|TRBV29-1|NA|NA
TGCAGCGTTGGCCCAGACGGGTACGAGCAGTACTTC
CSVGPDGYEQYF
>TRBJ1-6|TRBV7-2|NA|NA
TGTGCCAGCAGCTTAGCTTCAGGGTACAATTCACCCCTCCACTTT
CASSLASGYNSPLHF
>TRBJ2-6|TRBV2|NA|NA
TGTGCCAGCAACCCAGAGTCTGGGGCCAACGTCCTGACTTTC
CASNPESGANVLTF
>TRBJ2-1|TRBV10-3|NA|NA
TGTGCCATCAGTGAGTCGAGGGGAGACGCACACAATGAGCAGTTCTTC
CAISESRGDAHNEQFF
>TRBJ1-2|TRBV5-8|NA|NA
TGTGCCAGCAGCTTGGCCAAAAACTATGGCTACACCTTC
CASSLAKNYGYTF
>TRBJ2-1|TRBV7-3|TRBD2|NA
TGTGCCAGCAGCCCCCACGTTAGCGGGGCTAACAACAATGAGCAGTTCTTC
CASSPHVSGANNNEQFF
>TRBJ2-1|TRBV18|NA|NA
TGTGCCAGCTCACCTCTTGAGGCCTCTGGAAATGAGCAGTTCTTC
CASSPLEASGNEQFF
>TRBJ2-7|TRBV5-1|NA|NA
TGCGCCAGCAGCGGGGCGGGACAGCTTTTCTACGAGCAGTACTTC
CASSGAGQLFYEQYF
>TRBJ1-2|TRBV10-3|NA|few
TGTGCCATCAGTGAGTCTGGGGCCTTAGGGAACTATGGCTACACCTTC
CAISESGALGNYGYTF
>TRBJ2-2|TRBV10-3|NA|NA
TGTGCCATCAGTGGCGTAGGCAGGACGTCGGCCACCGGGGAGCTGTTTTTT
CAISGVGRTSATGELFF
>TRBJ1-4|TRBV28|TRBD1|NA
TGTGCCAGCAGGAACCGGGACAGGGGGCGTGAAAAACTGTTTTTT
CASRNRDRGREKLFF
>TRBJ2-7|TRBV2|NA|NA
TGTGCCAGCAGTGAAGCTCCACAGGGTTTCTACGAGCAGTACTTC
CASSEAPQGFYEQYF
>TRBJ1-2|TRBV7-9|NA|NA
TGTGCCAGCAGCTCCGACGGAGGATGGGACTATGGCTACACCTTC
CASSSDGGWDYGYTF
>TRBJ2-7|TRBV6-6|NA|NA
TGTGCCAGCAGTTTCGGGGCTAGCAAGCACTACGAGCAGTACTTC
CASSFGASKHYEQYF
>TRBJ2-7|TRBV7-9|NA|once
TGTGCCAGCAGCTTCTACGAGCAGTACTTC
CASSFYEQYF
>TRBJ2-2|TRBV7-9|TRBD1|NA
TGTGCCAGCAGTCCCGCAAGGGGGCCTTACACCGGGGAGCTGTTTTTT
CASSPARGPYTGELFF
>TRBJ1-1|TRBV2|TRBD1|NA
TGTGCCAGCAGAACAGGGGTCACTGAAGCTTTCTTT
CASRTGVTEAFF
>TRBJ1-2|TRBV12-5|TRBD1|few
TGTGCTAGTGGTGTCGGGACAGGGAAGGGCTACACCTTC
CASGVGTGKGYTF
>TRBJ1-2|TRBV19|TRBD1|NA
TGTGCCAGTAGTATGGGACAGGGAGCTAACTATGGCTACACCTTC
CASSMGQGANYGYTF
>TRBJ1-2|TRBV5-1|NA|NA
TGCGCCAGCAGCTTGGGGGATATAGCTAACTATGGCTACACCTTC
CASSLGDIANYGYTF
>TRBJ2-3|TRBV5-1|TRBD1|NA
TGCGCCAGCAGCTTACAGGGGGCGAACATCGATACGCAGTATTTT
CASSLQGANIDTQYF
>TRBJ2-1|TRBV5-5|TRBD1|NA
TGTGCCAGCAGCTCCCTGTTAGGGACAGGGGGATACAATGAGCAGTTCTTC
CASSSLLGTGGYNEQFF
>TRBJ1-6|TRBV6-5|NA|NA
TGTGCCAGCTCCTATGGGGGGGGAAATTCACCCCTCCACTTT
CASSYGGGNSPLHF
>TRBJ2-5|TRBV7-8|NA|NA
TGTGCCAGCAGCTTAGACGACACCCCAGAGACCCAGTACTTC
CASSLDDTPETQYF
>TRBJ1-2|TRBV18|TRBD1|NA
TGTGCCAGCTCCCCCTCCCGGACAGGGGATGGCTACACCTTC
CASSPSRTGDGYTF
>TRBJ2-7|TRBV25-1|NA|NA
TGTGCCAGCAGCCGACAGGCGGCCTCCTACGAGCAGTACTTC
CASSRQAASYEQYF
>TRBJ2-3|TRBV27|NA|NA
TGTGCCAGCAGTTTGTATCGGGAAAGCACAGATACGCAGTATTTT
CASSLYRESTDTQYF
>TRBJ1-2|TRBV7-2|NA|NA
TGTGCCAGCACCCCGGGGAGCTATGGCTACACCTTC
CASTPGSYGYTF
>TRBJ1-4|TRBV5-6|TRBD1|NA
TGTGCCAGCAGCCCCGACCCGGACAGGAACGAAAAACTGTTTTTT
CASSPDPDRNEKLFF
>TRBJ2-7|TRBV7-5|NA|NA
TGTGCCAGAAGCTTATATATGTTCGGGGACAGGGGGCGCCCGGGGCAGTACTTC
CARSLYMFGDRGRPGQYF
>TRBJ2-7|TRBV7-6|TRBD1|NA
TGTGCCAGCAGCTTAGGAGGGGGCAGTTCGTCTCGGCGGGAGCAGTACTTC
CASSLGGGSSSRREQYF
>TRBJ1-4|TRBV5-4|TRBD1|NA
TGTGCCAGCAGCTTGGGGGGACAGCTAGAAAAACTGTTTTTT
CASSLGGQLEKLFF
>TRBJ1-1|TRBV18|TRBD1|NA
TGTGCCAGCTCACCGGACAGGGCCCCGTTTGAAGCTTTCTTT
CASSPDRAPFEAFF
>TRBJ2-2|TRBV6-1|NA|NA
TGTGCCAGCCCGGCCGCTCCAAACACCGGGGAGCTGTTTTTT
CASPAAPNTGELFF
>TRBJ1-2|TRBV2|NA|once
TGTGCCAGCAGTCAAACGGATGGCTACACCTTC
CASSQTDGYTF
>TRBJ2-4|TRBV5-4|NA|NA
TGTGCCAGCAGCCGCGGGCGGGACGGGTACATTCAGTACTTC
CASSRGRDGYIQYF
>TRBJ1-6|TRBV11-2|NA|NA
TGTGCCAGCAGCTTCGGAAGGGATTCACCCCTCCACTTT
CASSFGRDSPLHF
>TRBJ2-3|TRBV6-4|NA|NA
TGTGCCAGCAGTGACCTCGTTGCATCTAGCACAGATACGCAGTATTTT
CASSDLVASSTDTQYF
>TRBJ1-4|TRBV19|NA|NA
TGTGCCAGTTCGTTAGGGGATGCTAATGAAAAACTGTTTTTT
CASSLGDANEKLFF
>TRBJ2-7|TRBV18|NA|NA
TGTGCCAGCTCACCCCCGGGATCTTTTTCCGAGCAGTACTTC
CASSPPGSFSEQYF
>TRBJ1-4|TRBV7-2|NA|NA
TGTGCCAGCAGCTTAGCACGGGGCATGGGGGAAAAACTGTTTTTT
CASSLARGMGEKLFF
>TRBJ1-4|TRBV30|NA|NA
TGTGCCTGGAGTGTACAGGGAGGGGAAAAACTGTTTTTT
CAWSVQGGEKLFF
>TRBJ1-1|TRBV5-1|NA|NA
TGCGCCAGCAGCTTGGTGGCCATCATGAACACTGAAGCTTTCTTT
CASSLVAIMNTEAFF
>TRBJ2-1|TRBV5-1|NA|NA
TGCGCCAGCAGCTCCGCTTCCTTCCGGTTCTTC
CASSSASFRFF
>TRBJ2-2|TRBV6-4|TRBD2|NA
TGTGCCAACCCGAGGGGTATGGGCGGGAGGGAAACCGGGGAGCTGTTTTTT
CANPRGMGGRETGELFF